Below, 8 T cell receptor beta chains from the same sample are listed, as sequenced in a study of T cell responses to AZD1222 COVID-19 vaccine (dated by TCRdb to the early 2020s). The library was built by means of the immunoSEQ multiplex PCR assay. TCRdb limited this immuneACCESS table to in-frame rearrangements with V and J called. A share of clones is missing; checked studies link under half to unresolved V genes, and the rest is unexplained. The sample has 150,000 to 200,000 clones on record, about nine tenths of them singletons. The ten largest make up more than 0.9% of the sample. The time point label on this specimen signifies: about 28 days (+/-7) after the second vaccine dose. Sequencing was performed on peripheral blood, taken 28 days after the second AZD1222 dose. The receptors originated from an adult who received the AZD1222 COVID-19 vaccine.

CDR3 sequence: CASGNSYEQYF. CDR3 sequence (DNA): TGTGCCAGCGGCAATTCCTACGAGCAGTACTTC. V is TRBV12-3 or TRBV12-4 and J is TRBJ2-7, with D hard to call. V was cut by 8 bases and J by 1 base, with 6 bases left in between. The CDR3 runs 11 residues.

The table lists this clone with a count of one. The same CDR3 also results from other DNA sequences found in this sample. This rearrangement joins TRBV6-5 to TRBJ2-3; D uncertain. The V gene lost 4 bases and the J gene lost 1 base, with 6 bases spanning the gap. CDR1 and CDR2 (germline): MNHEY, SVGAGI. This CDR3 has 13 residues. The CDR3 DNA reads TGTGCCAGCAGTTCCCCAGGCACAGATACGCAGTATTTT. Protein: CASSSPGTDTQYF.

This clone was seen more than once but under ten times. V and J are TRBV10-3 and TRBJ2-1; perhaps TRBD1 as D (6 bases). Germline values: CDR1 ENHRY, CDR2 SYGVKD. This CDR3 contains 16 residues. V gave up 3 bases and J gave up 0 bases, with 12 bases separating them. CDR3 nucleotides: TGTGCCATCAGTGACCCCGGACAGCTCTCCTACAATGAGCAGTTCTTC. The encoded protein is CAISDPGQLSYNEQFF.

The chain combines TRBV7-9 with TRBJ2-5; TRBD1 is a possible D gene (6 bases). The ends were cut back, 1 base at V and 1 base at J, with 16 bases in the middle. The length of the CDR3 is 17 residues. Germline CDR1 SEHNR, CDR2 FQNEAQ (reference sequence). CDR3 coding DNA: TGTGCCAGCAGCTTAGGCCACTTCACAGGGACCCAAGAGACCCAGTACTTC. Its protein product is CASSLGHFTGTQETQYF.

The CDR3 is CASSLVAGSYNEQFF. CDR3 nucleotides: TGTGCCAGCAGCTTAGTGGCAGGGTCCTACAATGAGCAGTTCTTC. This chain joins TRBV11-2 and TRBJ2-1; a possible D gene is TRBD1 (5 bases). Trimming cost V 1 base and J 1 base, with 8 bases left between them. Germline V CDR1 and CDR2: SGHAT, FQNNGV. This CDR3 spans 15 amino acids.

The chain carries TRBV11-2 and TRBJ1-5; D unresolved. This CDR3 contains 15 residues. Trimming took off 0 bases at V and 4 bases at J, with 10 bases between the two ends. CDR1 is SGHAT and CDR2 is FQNNGV in the germline V gene. The CDR3 reads CASSLDISENQPQHF. CDR3 sequence (DNA): TGTGCCAGCAGCTTAGATATCTCCGAGAATCAGCCCCAGCATTTT.

The J gene is TRBJ2-7, the V gene TRBV6-1; D is perhaps TRBD1 (6 bases). Germline CDR1 MNHNS, CDR2 SASEGT. This CDR3 spans 17 amino acids. V gave up 0 bases and J gave up 2 bases, with 17 bases separating them. CDR3 in amino acids: CASSEAGLLDRAYEQYF. The CDR3 nucleotides are TGTGCCAGCAGTGAAGCCGGCCTCCTGGACAGAGCCTACGAGCAGTACTTC.

The chain uses TRBV7-3 and TRBJ2-3; 10 bases are a match to TRBD2. The CDR3 runs 15 residues. The junction had 6 bases not matched to a gene; V was cut back by 8 bases and J by 1 base. Germline assignment: CDR1 SGHTA and CDR2 FQGTGA. The CDR3 sequence: CASGAGTSGTDTQYF. In DNA form, the CDR3 reads TGTGCCAGCGGCGCCGGGACTAGCGGCACAGATACGCAGTATTTT. The entire variable domain, with the rest obtained from reference TRBV7-3 and TRBJ2-3, is as follows: GAGVSQTPSNKVTEKGKYVELRCDPISGHTALYWYRQSLGQGPEFLIYFQGTGAADDSGLPNDRFFAVRPEGSVSTLKIQRTERGDSAVYLCASGAGTSGTDTQYFGPGTRLTVL.